This T cell receptor (beta chain) appears in the sequencing data of a study of blood T cells in healthy people across ages. Study in general: About one barcoded beta molecule was captured per two T cells (by template switching).

V shed 5 bases and J 11 bases; nucleotides not matched to a gene: 13. Germline CDR1 is MNHEY and CDR2 is SVGAGI. This CDR3 is 15 amino acids long. This clonotype was found a few times. The authors ran a second PCR of 7 to 11 cycles using a sample-barcoded 5' primer and a J-beta primer mix. MiXCR, run by TCRdb on the 5' RACE reads, gives a single entry per CDR3 protein. The sample includes some 900,000 distinct CDR3 sequences, 25% to 30% of them seen just once. The sequenced sample was blood. The clonotype was recovered from a woman of 80 years or more in good health. V and J are TRBV6-5 and TRBJ2-5; TRBD2 matches 11 bases. The CDR3 sequence is CASSPSGGRYNEQYF. CDR3 nucleotide sequence: TGTGCCAGCAGTCCTAGCGGGGGGCGATACAATGAGCAGTACTTC.